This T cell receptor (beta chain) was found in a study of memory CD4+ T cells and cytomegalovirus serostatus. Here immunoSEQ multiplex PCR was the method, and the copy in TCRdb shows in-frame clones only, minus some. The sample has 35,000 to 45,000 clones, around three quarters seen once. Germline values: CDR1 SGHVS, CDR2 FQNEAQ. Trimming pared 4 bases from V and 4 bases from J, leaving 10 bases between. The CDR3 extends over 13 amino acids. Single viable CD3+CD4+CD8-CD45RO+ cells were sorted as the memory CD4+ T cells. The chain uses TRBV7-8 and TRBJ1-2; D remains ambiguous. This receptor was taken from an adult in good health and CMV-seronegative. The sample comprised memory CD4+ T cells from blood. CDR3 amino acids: CASSSRTGYGYTF. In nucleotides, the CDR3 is TGTGCCAGCAGCTCACGGACGGGCTATGGCTACACCTTC.